The 15 T cell receptor beta chains below come from one sample, sequenced in a study of tumor-infiltrating lymphocytes in primary liver carcinoma. Germline DNA was also extracted, and blood RNA was taken from unsorted whole blood. The investigators made TCR beta cDNA from 400 to 550 ng total RNA, using a constant-region primer. ARM-PCR, slightly modified, supplied the TCR beta libraries through three nested multiplex PCR rounds. The first two PCR rounds used TRBV1-TRBV30 primers with a Cbeta primer, roughly 10 cycles each. TCRdb independently ran MiXCR on the multiplex PCR reads; one entry per CDR3 protein. Of approximately 310,000 distinct CDR3 sequences in the sample, 50% to 70% are singletons; the top ten hold 9% to 10%. Sequencing input: peripheral blood. The receptors were gathered from a man aged 35-49 years with primary liver carcinoma and hepatitis B virus infection.

As for this clonotype: Mismatch with germline at one junction end may stem from a read error. V is TRBV11-2 and J is TRBJ1-1, with no clear D. Per germline, CDR1 SGHAT and CDR2 FQNNGV. The CDR3 length is 15 residues. CDR3 loop: CASSLEQVGNTEAFF. In DNA, the CDR3 is TGCGCCAGCAGCTTAGAACAAGTAGGGAACACTGAAGCTTTCTTT. The full variable domain, completed using reference TRBV11-2 and TRBJ1-1, is EAGVAQSPRYKIIEKRQSVAFWCNPISGHATLYWYQQILGQGPKLLIQFQNNGVVDDSQLPKDRFSAERLKGVDSTLKIQPAKLEDSAVYLCASSLEQVGNTEAFFGQGTRLTVV.

In its sample, this clonotype was seen a few times. J is TRBJ2-6 and V is TRBV6-7; 7 positions match TRBD1. TRBV6-7 is reported as an ORF; its role is uncertain. After removal of 5 bases from V and 0 bases from J, the junction contained 13 bases not matched to a gene. The CDR3 length is 19 residues. Written as DNA, the CDR3 is TGTGCCAGCAGTGCGACCGGGACAGATGGGACCTCTGGGGCCAACGTCCTGACTTTC. This codes for CASSATGTDGTSGANVLTF.

About this clonotype itself: The junction departs from germline at one end; a sequencing error may be responsible. This sequence joins TRBV5-5 and TRBJ2-7, with TRBD2 matching 8 bases. The CDR3 runs to 20 residues. Germline CDR1 SGHKS, CDR2 YYEKEE (reference sequence). The CDR3 region is CARSLEVTSGYPGGSYEQYF. For the CDR3, the DNA is TGTGCCAGAAGCTTGGAGGTTACTAGCGGTTATCCCGGGGGCTCTTACGAGCAGTACTTC. The whole variable domain, remainder taken from reference TRBV5-5 and TRBJ2-7, is DAGVTQSPTHLIKTRGQQVTLRCSPISGHKSVSWYQQVLGQGPQFIFQYYEKEERGRGNFPDRFSARQFPNYSSELNVNALLLGDSALYLCARSLEVTSGYPGGSYEQYFGPGTRLTVT.

About this clonotype: A much larger clone lies a single base off, so this may be a read error. Here the CDR3 reads CASCTVGRTNAEQYF. The CDR3 nucleotides read TGTGCCAGCTGTACCGTCGGTCGTACTAACGCCGAGCAGTACTTC. This chain links TRBV6-2 or TRBV6-3 with TRBJ2-7; no definite D call. The CDR3 totals 15 residues. V shed 8 bases and J shed 6 bases, with 23 bases lying between them. Germline CDR1 is MNHEY and CDR2 is SVGEGT.

The gene calls are TRBV11-1 and TRBJ2-1; 8 bases are a match to TRBD2. Germline V lookup: CDR1 SGHAT, CDR2 FQDESV (reference sequence). The length of the CDR3 is 15 residues. Unmatched junction bases numbered 16, after V lost 5 bases and J lost 13 bases. Here the CDR3 DNA reads TGTGCCAGCAGCGCTACGGGAGGGCCTTACAATAAACAGTTCTTC. It specifies CASSATGGPYNKQFF.

The chain carries TRBV12-3 or TRBV12-4 and TRBJ2-1, with D possibly matching TRBD2 (5 bases). The ends were cut back, 2 bases at V and 9 bases at J, with 11 bases in the middle. The CDR3 runs to 13 residues. Here the CDR3 reads CASSLRSEGEQFF. The DNA for the CDR3 is TGTGCCAGCAGTTTACGGTCCGAGGGTGAGCAGTTCTTC.

Note on this clonotype: This may be a read error, as it is one base from a much larger clone. The chain couples TRBV29-1 to TRBJ1-6; possibly TRBD1 for D (5 bases). This CDR3 has 13 amino acids. Germline-derived CDR1 and CDR2 are SQVTM and ANQGSEA. CDR3 sequence reads: CSVRGTANPPLHF. Here the CDR3 DNA reads TGCAGCGTACGAGGGACGGCTAATCCACCCCTCCACTTT.

This clonotype was found a few times. The chain is built from TRBV7-9 and TRBJ2-3, with D maybe TRBD1 (5 bases). This CDR3 has 16 amino acids. The V end was cut by 1 base, the J end by 4 bases, with 15 bases between. Per the germline V gene, CDR1 is SEHNR and CDR2 is FQNEAQ (reference sequence). The DNA for the CDR3 is TGTGCCAGCAGCTTAGATACTGGTTTGGGGCCAGATACGCAGTATTTT. Its translation is CASSLDTGLGPDTQYF.

Turning to this clonotype: This may stem from a read error, because a much larger clone lies one nucleotide away. The CDR3 spells CATSDRTGGNQPHHF. In DNA form, the CDR3 reads TGTGCCACCAGTGACAGGACAGGGGGCAATCAGCCCCACCATTTT. V and J are TRBV24-1 and TRBJ1-5; 11 bases agree with TRBD1. This CDR3 is 15 amino acids long. Germline V gene sequence: CDR1 KGHDR, CDR2 SFDVKD.

On this clonotype: A read error may be the cause here, since a much bigger clone is one base away. CDR3 sequence: CASSDRGAGEFAGEPFF. The CDR3 DNA reads TGTGCCAGCAGCGATAGAGGAGCGGGAGAGTTCGCCGGGGAGCCGTTTTTT. This chain uses TRBV5-4 with TRBJ2-2; 8 bases fit TRBD2. Germline CDR1 and CDR2: SGHNT and YYREEE (reference sequence). The length of the CDR3 is 17 residues.

This clonotype has a handful of counts. V usage is TRBV10-1 and J usage is TRBJ2-1; 8 bases agree with TRBD2. The CDR3 is 13 amino acids. After removal of 6 bases from V and 9 bases from J, the junction contained 7 bases not matched to a gene. Germline V gives CDR1 WNHNN, CDR2 SYGVQD (reference sequence). The CDR3 loop is CASSQGLAGEQFF. CDR3 bases: TGCGCCAGCAGCCAAGGACTAGCCGGTGAGCAGTTCTTC.

About this clonotype: A much larger clone differs by one base, so this may be a read error. V and J are TRBV6-2 or TRBV6-3 and TRBJ1-5; D call uncertain. Looked up from germline, CDR1 is MNHEY and CDR2 is SVGEGT. This CDR3 contains 14 residues. The CDR3 spells CASKGPGPDQPQRF. The CDR3 nucleotides read TGTGCCAGCAAAGGGCCTGGGCCGGATCAGCCCCAGCGTTTT.

The chain recombines TRBV11-2 with TRBJ1-2; D is possibly TRBD1 (5 bases). V gave up 5 bases and J gave up 7 bases, with 17 bases separating them. This CDR3 comprises 14 residues. The germline CDR1 and CDR2 sequences are SGHAT and FQNNGV. For the CDR3, the DNA is TGTGCCAGCAGCCCCGACACCACTGGGGGTGGCTACACCTTC. Translation gives CASSPDTTGGGYTF.

This chain connects TRBV7-8 to TRBJ2-1, with D perhaps matching TRBD1 or TRBD2 (5 bases each). The V end lost 1 base, the J end lost 0 bases, and 16 bases lay between the germline ends. This CDR3 region has 18 residues. Germline lookup yields CDR1 SGHVS and CDR2 FQNEAQ. CDR3 coding DNA: TGTGCCAGCAGCTTAGAATCTCCCGGGACCTTCTCCTACAATGAGCAGTTCTTC. It codes for CASSLESPGTFSYNEQFF.

A word on this clonotype: A much more abundant neighbour one base away suggests this may be a read error. The chain recombines TRBV6-5 with TRBJ1-1; tentatively, D is TRBD1 (6 bases). The CDR3 extends over 14 amino acids. The germline V gene has CDR1 MNHEY and CDR2 SVGAGI. The CDR3 loop reads CAGSYSGVNTEAFF. The CDR3 DNA is TGTGCCGGCAGTTACTCAGGGGTGAACACTGAAGCTTTCTTT.